What follows are 4 T cell receptor beta chains derived from one specimen sequenced in a study of cytomegalovirus exposure and HLA in healthy donors. PCR was performed using 60 Vbeta and 13 Jbeta primers. Profiling relied on immunoSEQ multiplex PCR, and the TCRdb table lists in-frame clones only, not all of them. The sample has approximately 80,000 clones. Sequenced material: PBMCs. Receptors were obtained from a woman in her 30s in good health and CMV-seronegative.

The chain combines TRBV11-2 with TRBJ2-7; 10 bases line up with TRBD2. The germline gives CDR1 SGHAT, CDR2 FQNNGV. The CDR3 has 14 residues. V shed 5 bases, J shed 1 base, and the junction held 2 bases outside the gene matches. CDR3 in DNA: TGTGCCAGCAGCCGTAGCGGGAGGTCCTACGAGCAGTACTTC. It yields the protein CASSRSGRSYEQYF.

V gene TRBV5-1 combines with J gene TRBJ2-7; 8 bases fit TRBD2. The J segment lost 2 bases and the V segment lost 4 bases, leaving 8 bases of the junction unmatched. The CDR3 is made up of 15 amino acids. Germline CDR1 SGHRS, CDR2 YFSETQ. The CDR3 reads CASSRERGSAYEQYF. The CDR3 region has the DNA TGCGCCAGCAGCCGAGAGCGGGGGAGCGCCTACGAGCAGTACTTC.

The V and J genes are TRBV30 and TRBJ2-7; the D gene is possibly TRBD2 (5 bases). V was cut by 0 bases and J by 7 bases, with 7 bases left in between. Germline assignment: CDR1 GTSNPN and CDR2 SVGIG (reference sequence). The CDR3 has 11 amino acids. This CDR3 reads CAWSVPGEQYF. In DNA, the CDR3 is TGTGCCTGGAGTGTACCGGGGGAGCAGTACTTC.

The genes are TRBV5-4 and TRBJ2-7; D is ambiguous. The CDR3 totals 13 residues. V dropped 0 bases and J dropped 6 bases, with 10 bases sitting between them. Germline loops: CDR1 SGHNT, CDR2 YYREEE (reference sequence). DNA for the CDR3: TGTGCCAGCAGCTTGGTGGTCGGTGGCGAGCAGTACTTC. It specifies CASSLVVGGEQYF.